These 25 T cell receptor beta chains were sequenced from one sample in a study of cytomegalovirus exposure and HLA in healthy donors listed by TCRdb under 2017. Library method: the immunoSEQ multiplex PCR assay. For the multiplex PCR, a mixture combining 60 forward primers for TCR Vbeta segments and 13 reverse primers for TCR Jbeta segments was used. In its TCRdb copy, this immuneACCESS table keeps in-frame sequences only and misses some clones. Where compared with another copy, unresolved V genes explain less than half of these, and the others have no known cause. This sample has approximately 130,000 clones in its table, and 7% to 9.5% of those were observed once. The ten largest clones add up to approximately 6.4% of the sample. The material sequenced was PBMCs. The origin of the receptors is a woman in her forties in good health and CMV-seropositive.

The rearrangement joins TRBV29-1 to TRBJ2-3; TRBD2 aligns across 9 bases. Germline loops: CDR1 SQVTM, CDR2 ANQGSEA. With V trimmed by 5 bases and J by 1 base, 4 bases remained unmatched. The CDR3 has 14 residues. CDR3 residues: CSVRLAGGTDTQYF. The CDR3 nucleotides are TGCAGCGTTCGCTTAGCGGGGGGCACAGATACGCAGTATTTT.

J is TRBJ1-1 and V is TRBV27, with no clear D. The V gene's germline CDR1 is MNHEY and CDR2 SMNVEV (reference sequence). Trimming took off 8 bases at V and 0 bases at J, with 13 bases between the two ends. The CDR3 length is 14 residues. The CDR3 is CASAIGPVNTEAFF. The CDR3 DNA is TGTGCCAGCGCCATTGGGCCCGTGAACACTGAAGCTTTCTTT.

This clone was found many times. V and J are TRBV6-1 and TRBJ2-7; 12 bases are shared with TRBD1. The CDR3 totals 16 residues. The germline V gene encodes CDR1 MNHNS and CDR2 SASEGT. V dropped 0 bases and J dropped 5; count of bases not matched to a gene: 5. CDR3 coding DNA: TGTGCCAGCAGTGAAGCGCCGGGACAGGGGGCCCACGAGCAGTACTTC. This translates into CASSEAPGQGAHEQYF.

This clone occurred a few times. The chain couples TRBV25-1 to TRBJ2-7; tentative D call: TRBD2 (5 bases). This CDR3 contains 14 residues. Germline CDR1 and CDR2: MGHDK and SYGVNS. V was shortened by 2 bases and J by 5 bases, with 13 bases between the two germline ends. The CDR3 nucleotides read TGTGCCAGCAGTGAACCCCCCCCGACTAACGAGCAGTACTTC. Encoded protein: CASSEPPPTNEQYF.

At least ten counts were recorded for this clone. The chain joins TRBV7-9 to TRBJ1-1, with D unresolved. The germline CDR1 and CDR2 sequences are SEHNR and FQNEAQ (reference sequence). This CDR3 contains 14 residues. Trimming removed 8 bases from V and 2 bases from J, with 15 bases in between. The CDR3 DNA reads TGTGCCAGCGTACCGGCCGGGTCTAACACTGAAGCTTTCTTT. Protein product: CASVPAGSNTEAFF.

The chain carries TRBV7-2 and TRBJ1-5, with a weak D call TRBD1 (6 bases). CDR1 and CDR2 (germline): SGHTA, FQGNSA. The CDR3 has 14 residues. Trimming removed 2 bases from V and 5 bases from J, with 10 bases in between. For the CDR3, the DNA is TGTGCCAGCAGCTTAACCCCAGGGGATCAGCCCCAGCATTTT. The encoded protein is CASSLTPGDQPQHF. Using reference TRBV7-2 and TRBJ1-5 for the parts outside the CDR3, the full variable domain is GAGVSQSPSNKVTEKGKDVELRCDPISGHTALYWYRQSLGQGLEFLIYFQGNSAPDKSGLPSDRFSAERTGGSVSTLTIQRTQQEDSAVYLCASSLTPGDQPQHFGDGTRLSIL.

The V gene is TRBV25-1, the J gene TRBJ2-5, with D hard to call. The DNA end lines up better with TRBJ2-7; the J call may be wrong. CDR1 is MGHDK and CDR2 is SYGVNS in the germline V gene. This CDR3 is built from 14 residues. Here the CDR3 DNA reads TGTGCCAGCAGTGAGAGAGCTTTCCCCAACGAGCAGTACTTC. It yields the protein CASSERAFPNEQYF.

The gene calls are TRBV2 and TRBJ2-3; D gene ambiguous. This CDR3 is 12 amino acids long. The germline V and J ends were trimmed by 11 bases and 2 bases, with 11 bases remaining between them. CDR1 and CDR2 (germline): SNHLY, FYNNEI. The CDR3 loop is CAGRSYTDTQYF. DNA of the CDR3: TGTGCCGGTAGATCCTACACAGATACGCAGTATTTT.

This chain connects TRBV2 to TRBJ1-5; D is possibly TRBD1 (5 bases). The V gene's germline CDR1 is SNHLY and CDR2 FYNNEI. This CDR3 has 15 amino acids. The V gene lost 6 bases and the J gene lost 4 bases, with 16 bases spanning the gap. The DNA of the CDR3 is TGTGCCAGCAGACTAGCCACCGGGGGGAATCAGCCCCAGCATTTT. This gives the protein CASRLATGGNQPQHF.

The chain combines TRBV5-4 with TRBJ1-6; the match to TRBD1 covers 9 bases. This CDR3 comprises 15 residues. Germline trimming cut 5 bases from V and 6 bases from J; bases unmatched to any gene: 6. The germline CDR1 and CDR2 sequences are SGHNT and YYREEE (reference sequence). The CDR3 region has the DNA TGTGCCAGCAGTCGCTCACAGGGGGCTAATTCACCCCTCCACTTT. This encodes CASSRSQGANSPLHF. Full variable domain (outside the CDR3, taken from reference TRBV5-4 and TRBJ1-6): ETGVTQSPTHLIKTRGQQVTLRCSSQSGHNTVSWYQQALGQGPQFIFQYYREEENGRGNFPPRFSGLQFPNYSSELNVNALELDDSALYLCASSRSQGANSPLHFGNGTRLTVT.

About this clone: An end of the junction differs from the germline gene, which may be a read error. V and J are TRBV6-4 and TRBJ1-5; no clear D. CDR1 and CDR2 from the germline V gene are MRHNA and SNTAGT. The CDR3 sequence is 15 residues long. The CDR3 loop reads CASSPTGGSNQPRHF. The CDR3 coding sequence is TGTGCCAGCAGTCCCACCGGCGGTAGCAATCAGCCCCGGCATTTT.

This clone was seen more than once but under ten times. V gene TRBV7-9 combines with J gene TRBJ2-1; 8 nucleotides match TRBD2. This CDR3 contains 15 residues. Germline-derived CDR1 and CDR2 are SEHNR and FQNEAQ (reference sequence). J was trimmed by 4 bases and V by 2 bases; bases with no gene match: 4. CDR3: CASSLRRGAYNEQFF. In nucleotides, the CDR3 is TGTGCCAGCAGCTTAAGGCGGGGGGCTTACAATGAGCAGTTCTTC.

The chain has TRBV19 and TRBJ2-7; 7 bases are shared with TRBD1. Per the germline V gene, CDR1 is LNHDA and CDR2 is SQIVND (reference sequence). Germline trimming cut 4 bases from V and 0 bases from J; bases unmatched to any gene: 6. This CDR3 region has 15 residues. CDR3: CASSTKQGYSYEQYF. In DNA, the CDR3 is TGTGCCAGTAGTACAAAACAGGGGTACTCCTACGAGCAGTACTTC.

Notes on this clone: Other DNA sequences in the sample encode the same CDR3. This chain connects TRBV30 to TRBJ2-1, with 10 bases identical to TRBD2. V dropped 6 bases and J dropped 0; count of bases not matched to a gene: 11. This CDR3 contains 17 residues. Looked up from germline, CDR1 is GTSNPN and CDR2 is SVGIG (reference sequence). The CDR3: CACIRVSGGYSYNEQFF. The CDR3 bases are TGTGCCTGTATCAGGGTTAGCGGGGGGTACTCCTACAATGAGCAGTTCTTC. Full variable domain (missing parts from reference TRBV30 and TRBJ2-1): SQTIHQWPATLVQPVGSPLSLECTVEGTSNPNLYWYRQAAGRGLQLLFYSVGIGQISSEVPQNLSASRPQDRQFILSSKKLLLSDSGFYLCACIRVSGGYSYNEQFFGPGTRLTVL.

The chain joins TRBV29-1 to TRBJ2-6; 9 bases agree with TRBD1. This CDR3 is 16 amino acids long. After removal of 6 bases from V and 0 bases from J, the junction contained 6 bases not matched to a gene. CDR1 and CDR2 (germline): SQVTM, ANQGSEA. The CDR3 nucleotides read TGCAGCGTACTCCGGGACAGGGCCTCTGGGGCCAACGTCCTGACTTTC. Translated: CSVLRDRASGANVLTF.

About this clone itself: Other nucleotide sequences from this sample produce the same CDR3. The chain has TRBV6-5 and TRBJ2-2, with TRBD2 matching 10 bases. The J segment lost 4 bases and the V segment lost 6 bases, leaving 5 bases of the junction unmatched. There are 15 residues in the CDR3. The germline CDR1 and CDR2 sequences are MNHEY and SVGAGI. CDR3: CASSPSGGRTGELFF. CDR3 nucleotide sequence: TGTGCCAGCAGCCCTAGCGGGGGACGCACCGGGGAGCTGTTTTTT.

The CDR3: CASSLDQINYGYTF. CDR3 sequence (DNA): TGTGCCAGCAGCTTAGATCAGATTAACTATGGCTACACCTTC. The V call is TRBV11-2, the J call TRBJ1-2; D is ambiguous. V lost 0 bases, J lost 1 base, and 6 bases lay in between. CDR3 length: 14 amino acids. In germline, CDR1 is SGHAT, CDR2 FQNNGV.

The sample holds a few counts of this clone. The V and J genes are TRBV7-9 and TRBJ2-1; D remains unclear. CDR1 SEHNR and CDR2 FQNEAQ come from the germline V gene (reference sequence). The CDR3 has 16 amino acids. V lost 5 bases and J lost 0, with 14 bases in between. CDR3 sequence: CASSPPSGYSYNEQFF. The CDR3 DNA sequence: TGTGCCAGCAGCCCTCCCTCAGGCTACTCCTACAATGAGCAGTTCTTC.

The chain combines TRBV4-1 with TRBJ1-5; 11 bases line up with TRBD1. The CDR3 loop spans 15 amino acids. Germline CDR1 and CDR2: MGHRA and YSYEKL. After removal of 2 bases from V and 6 bases from J, the junction contained 3 bases not matched to a gene. This CDR3 is CASSQTGQGGQPQHF. CDR3 bases: TGCGCCAGCAGCCAAACGGGACAGGGGGGTCAGCCCCAGCATTTT.

This clone was recorded a few times. The chain has TRBV30 and TRBJ1-2, with a possible D match to TRBD1 (5 bases). Trimming took off 0 bases at V and 0 bases at J, with 11 bases between the two ends. CDR1 and CDR2 from the germline V gene are GTSNPN and SVGIG (reference sequence). This CDR3 is 15 amino acids long. The CDR3 loop is CAWSVQELTNYGYTF. In DNA, the CDR3 is TGTGCCTGGAGTGTACAGGAACTAACTAACTATGGCTACACCTTC.

The chain uses TRBV19 and TRBJ2-7; 8 nucleotides match TRBD1. Trimming took 3 bases from V and 5 from J; bases not matched to a gene: 6. The CDR3 spans 14 residues. The germline V gene encodes CDR1 LNHDA and CDR2 SQIVND (reference sequence). CDR3 loop: CASSIQGAGDEQYF. In DNA, the CDR3 is TGTGCCAGTAGTATCCAGGGGGCCGGGGACGAGCAGTACTTC.

The V call is TRBV4-1, the J call TRBJ2-5, with D tentatively TRBD1 (5 bases). Germline CDR1 is MGHRA and CDR2 is YSYEKL. CDR3 size: 18 residues. Trimming removed 2 bases from V and 1 base from J, with 20 bases in between. The CDR3 loop is CASSQHGQTANPQETQYF. The CDR3 DNA reads as TGCGCCAGCAGCCAACATGGGCAGACAGCAAACCCCCAAGAGACCCAGTACTTC.

V and J are TRBV6-5 and TRBJ2-5, with 10 bases that match TRBD1. The J call is in doubt because the DNA end fits TRBJ2-7 better. Germline V CDR1 and CDR2: MNHEY, SVGAGI. The CDR3 length is 15 residues. The CDR3 coding sequence is TGTGCCAGCAGTCGGGACAGGGGTATTCCCTACGAGCAGTACTTC. Translation: CASSRDRGIPYEQYF.

This clone was found a few times. V and J are TRBV19 and TRBJ2-7; a weak D match, TRBD2 (5 bases). V was trimmed by 4 bases and J by 1 base, leaving 11 bases between them. This CDR3 is built from 14 residues. CDR1 is LNHDA, CDR2 SQIVND, per germline (reference sequence). CDR3 DNA sequence: TGTGCCAGTAGTACTGGCGGACTGTCCTACGAGCAGTACTTC. Its translation is CASSTGGLSYEQYF.

The J gene is TRBJ2-2, the V gene TRBV5-1; 13 positions match TRBD2. CDR1 is SGHRS and CDR2 is YFSETQ in the germline V gene. Trimming at V came to 1 base and at J to 4 bases, leaving 1 base not matched to a gene. CDR3 length: 16 amino acids. CDR3 DNA sequence: TGCGCCAGCAGCTTGACTAGCGGGGGGGGCACCGGGGAGCTGTTTTTT. Residues: CASSLTSGGGTGELFF.